These 11 T cell receptor beta chains were sequenced from one sample in a study of cytomegalovirus exposure and HLA in healthy donors. It was with 60 Vbeta and 13 Jbeta primers that the PCR ran. Repertoires were generated with immunoSEQ multiplex PCR, while TCRdb's copy carries only in-frame clones and drops some. The repertoire includes 100,000 to 150,000 clones, roughly 70% of them detected once, and 3.5% to 4.5% sits in the top ten. The sample consisted of PBMCs. These receptors were taken from a man between 40 and 49 years old in good health and CMV-seropositive.

The chain uses TRBV10-3 and TRBJ2-7; 7 nucleotides match TRBD1. This CDR3 region has 13 residues. The J segment lost 2 bases and the V segment lost 9 bases, leaving 7 bases of the junction unmatched. Germline CDR1 and CDR2: ENHRY and SYGVKD. The chain's CDR3 is CAMSRDRAYEQYF. DNA for the CDR3: TGTGCCATGAGCCGGGACAGAGCCTACGAGCAGTACTTC.

In this sample, this clone turned up a few times. The CDR3 DNA follows: TGTGCCAGCAGCTCTAGCACCGGGGAGCTGTTTTTT. Translated: CASSSSTGELFF. The chain links TRBV11-1 to TRBJ2-2; D remains unclear. V was shortened by 4 bases and J by 4 bases, with 4 bases between the two germline ends. This CDR3 has 12 amino acids. Germline values: CDR1 SGHAT, CDR2 FQDESV (reference sequence). The complete variable domain, with remaining parts taken from reference TRBV11-1 and TRBJ2-2, reads EAEVAQSPRYKITEKSQAVAFWCDPISGHATLYWYRQILGQGPELLVQFQDESVVDDSQLPKDRFSAERLKGVDSTLKIQPAELGDSAMYLCASSSSTGELFFGEGSRLTVL.

J is TRBJ2-7 and V is TRBV12-5, with 10 bases that match TRBD1. This CDR3 is built from 14 residues. CDR1 and CDR2 (germline): LGHNT, FRNRAP. J was trimmed by 3 bases and V by 5 bases; bases with no gene match: 4. CDR3 in DNA: TGTGCTAGTGGTCGGACAGGGGGAAACTACGAGCAGTACTTC. It translates to CASGRTGGNYEQYF.

This clone occurred once. The rearrangement links TRBV5-6 to TRBJ1-5; a weak D match, TRBD1 (5 bases). Deletions cut 3 bases from V and 0 bases from J, with 10 bases between. The germline V gene encodes CDR1 SGHDT and CDR2 YYEEEE. The CDR3 contains 15 residues. This CDR3 is CASSSAGDSNQPQHF. In DNA, the CDR3 is TGTGCCAGCAGCTCGGCGGGGGATAGCAATCAGCCCCAGCATTTT.

The chain has TRBV25-1 and TRBJ2-7, with D uncertain. Trimming removed 1 base from V and 7 bases from J, with 11 bases in between. The CDR3 spans 13 residues. The germline gives CDR1 MGHDK, CDR2 SYGVNS. The chain's CDR3 is CASSESLLREQYF. The CDR3 DNA follows: TGTGCCAGCAGTGAATCCCTCCTTCGGGAGCAGTACTTC.

The chain has TRBV15 and TRBJ2-7, with D perhaps matching TRBD2 (6 bases). With 2 bases removed from V and 2 bases from J, the gap between germline ends came to 10 bases. The CDR3 extends over 14 amino acids. Germline loops: CDR1 LNHNV, CDR2 YYDKDF (reference sequence). The CDR3, as DNA: TGTGCCACCAGCAGATCATCTAGCGCCTACGAGCAGTACTTC. This codes for CATSRSSSAYEQYF. The full variable domain, with the rest looked up from reference TRBV15 and TRBJ2-7, is DAMVIQNPRYQVTQFGKPVTLSCSQTLNHNVMYWYQQKSSQAPKLLFHYYDKDFNNEADTPDNFQSRRPNTSFCFLDIRSPGLGDTAMYLCATSRSSSAYEQYFGPGTRLTVT.

The V and J genes are TRBV28 and TRBJ2-3, with TRBD2 matching 12 bases. The CDR3 has 17 residues. Germline CDR1 MDHEN, CDR2 SYDVKM. V shed 3 bases and J 2 bases; nucleotides not matched to a gene: 6. Written as DNA, the CDR3 is TGTGCCAGCAGTTTTTCGTCTAGCGGGAGGGACACAGATACGCAGTATTTT. The encoded protein is CASSFSSSGRDTDTQYF.

A few counts support this clone. The chain uses TRBV5-4 and TRBJ2-5; D remains ambiguous. The CDR3 extends over 13 amino acids. Per germline, CDR1 SGHNT and CDR2 YYREEE (reference sequence). Trimming pared 4 bases from V and 0 bases from J, leaving 7 bases between. This chain's CDR3 is CASSRSYQETQYF. In DNA form, the CDR3 reads TGTGCCAGCAGCAGGAGTTACCAAGAGACCCAGTACTTC.

This clone has only a few counts. This rearrangement joins TRBV6-1 to TRBJ1-1; maybe TRBD1 (5 bases). This CDR3 has 13 residues. From germline, CDR1 is MNHNS and CDR2 SASEGT. V lost 0 bases and J lost 7, with 9 bases in between. DNA of the CDR3: TGTGCCAGCAGTGAAGCGGGGACTCTTGAAGCTTTCTTT. It is translated as CASSEAGTLEAFF.

The J gene is TRBJ2-5, the V gene TRBV2; D gene unclear. This CDR3 spans 13 amino acids. Trimming cost V 5 bases and J 2 bases, with 9 bases left between them. The V gene's germline CDR1 is SNHLY and CDR2 FYNNEI. The CDR3 region has the DNA TGTGCCAGCAGTCGTAACTTACAAGAGACCCAGTACTTC. Translating it yields CASSRNLQETQYF.

This clone has a handful of counts. The V call is TRBV4-3, the J call TRBJ1-2; possibly TRBD1 for D (6 bases). CDR1 is LGHNA, CDR2 YSLEER, per germline. Between the trimmed V and J ends, which lost 2 bases and 6 bases, there was a span of 13 bases. The CDR3 runs to 14 residues. CDR3 residues: CASSQLNNRDGYTF. The CDR3 bases are TGCGCCAGCAGCCAACTTAATAACAGGGATGGCTACACCTTC.